The next 19 T cell receptor beta chains were all read from a single sample in a study of shared clonotypes between healthy human individuals. The naive CD8 fraction comprised CD45RO-negative cells positively selected for CCR7 and excluded terminally differentiated effector memory CD45RA+ cells. Assay used: immunoSEQ multiplex PCR; TCRdb lists only in-frame clones, some missing. The repertoire holds over 750,000 clones, with 90% to 97% as singletons. The sequencing sample was made of naive CD8+ T cells sorted from blood. The receptors were sampled from a man aged 30 to 39 in good health.

V is TRBV7-2 and J is TRBJ2-7; 14 bases line up with TRBD2. The CDR3 spans 19 residues. Unmatched junction bases numbered 17, after V lost 4 bases and J lost 6 bases. CDR1 is SGHTA, CDR2 FQGNSA, per germline. The CDR3 is CASSSKRLAGGSFLPEQYF. In nucleotides, the CDR3 is TGTGCCAGCAGCTCAAAGAGACTAGCGGGAGGGTCCTTTCTTCCCGAGCAGTACTTC.

This chain uses TRBV7-3 with TRBJ2-2; D is uncertain. Looked up from germline, CDR1 is SGHTA and CDR2 is FQGTGA. Trimming took off 3 bases at V and 1 base at J, with 3 bases between the two ends. The CDR3 has 13 amino acids. As DNA, the CDR3 is TGTGCCAGCAGCTTTGAGAACACCGGGGAGCTGTTTTTT. Protein product: CASSFENTGELFF.

In the case of this clone: A junction end diverges from the germline sequence, so it may reflect a read error. The CDR3 DNA is TGTGCTAGCAGCCGGACAGTGGGAGACTACGAGCAGTACTTC. This sequence encodes CASSRTVGDYEQYF. The V gene is TRBV7-7, the J gene TRBJ2-7, with D possibly matching TRBD1 (6 bases). The CDR3 consists of 14 residues. The germline V gene encodes CDR1 SSHAT and CDR2 FNYEAQ (reference sequence). Filled out from reference TRBV7-7 and TRBJ2-7, the complete variable domain reads GAGVSQSPRYKVTKRGQDVTLRCDPISSHATLYWYQQALGQGPEFLTYFNYEAQPDKSGLPSDRFSAERPEGSISTLTIQRTEQRDSAMYRCASSRTVGDYEQYFGPGTRLTVT.

This clone showed up just once. This chain joins TRBV7-9 and TRBJ1-4; the match to TRBD1 covers 7 bases. CDR3 size: 15 residues. Germline-derived CDR1 and CDR2 are SEHNR and FQNEAQ (reference sequence). The V segment lost 5 bases and the J segment 5 bases; nucleotides outside the gene matches: 8. The CDR3 DNA reads as TGTGCCAGCAGCCGGACACAGGGGATCAATGAAAAACTGTTTTTT. Amino acid sequence: CASSRTQGINEKLFF.

This clone was seen a handful of times. The chain employs TRBV19 and TRBJ2-7, with 7 positions matching TRBD1. The CDR3 covers 15 residues. The J segment lost 0 bases and the V segment lost 2 bases, leaving 4 bases of the junction unmatched. Germline CDR1 is LNHDA and CDR2 is SQIVND (reference sequence). For the CDR3, the DNA is TGTGCCAGTAGTATATCACAGGGGAGCTCCTACGAGCAGTACTTC. As protein: CASSISQGSSYEQYF.

V usage is TRBV18 and J usage is TRBJ1-1, with D tentatively TRBD1 (6 bases). CDR3 size: 13 residues. V gave up 6 bases and J gave up 3 bases, with 11 bases separating them. The germline V gene has CDR1 KGHSH and CDR2 LQKENI. This chain's CDR3 is CASSGGGHTEAFF. CDR3 DNA sequence: TGTGCCAGCTCCGGGGGGGGGCACACTGAAGCTTTCTTT.

This chain connects TRBV4-1 to TRBJ2-7; the D is unclear. V lost 1 base to trimming and J lost 2 bases, with 12 bases between them. This CDR3 is 15 amino acids long. CDR1 is MGHRA, CDR2 YSYEKL, per germline. The DNA of the CDR3 is TGCGCCAGCAGCCAAGTATTGGGCAAGACCTACGAGCAGTACTTC. It yields the protein CASSQVLGKTYEQYF.

Remarks on this clone: This sample includes further DNA sequences coding for the same CDR3. The chain has TRBV5-1 and TRBJ2-1; D remains unclear. Germline assignment: CDR1 SGHRS and CDR2 YFSETQ. The ends were cut back, 4 bases at V and 4 bases at J, with 6 bases in the middle. This CDR3 is built from 12 residues. The CDR3 sequence is CASSPEYNEQFF. The CDR3 nucleotides are TGCGCCAGCAGCCCGGAGTACAATGAGCAGTTCTTC.

The rearrangement links TRBV7-9 to TRBJ2-5; D gene uncertain. The length of the CDR3 is 12 residues. The germline V and J ends were trimmed by 3 bases and 4 bases, with 6 bases remaining between them. Germline V gives CDR1 SEHNR, CDR2 FQNEAQ (reference sequence). This chain's CDR3 is CASSFFLETQYF. For the CDR3, the DNA is TGTGCCAGCAGCTTCTTCTTAGAGACCCAGTACTTC.

This chain links TRBV9 with TRBJ2-3; TRBD2 might be the D (7 bases). With 4 bases removed from V and 6 bases from J, the gap between germline ends came to 15 bases. The CDR3 consists of 14 residues. Germline V CDR1 and CDR2: SGDLS, YYNGEE. The CDR3 sequence: CASSPAGRGDTQYF. The CDR3 nucleotides read TGTGCCAGCAGCCCAGCGGGAAGGGGGGATACGCAGTATTTT.

The chain links TRBV7-9 to TRBJ2-2, with a weak D call TRBD2 (6 bases). The germline V gene encodes CDR1 SEHNR and CDR2 FQNEAQ (reference sequence). V lost 4 bases to trimming and J lost 4 bases, with 16 bases between them. The CDR3 covers 16 residues. The CDR3 DNA is TGTGCCAGCAGCTACCCGCGGGGATCGGGCACCGGGGAGCTGTTTTTT. Protein: CASSYPRGSGTGELFF.

The chain uses TRBV5-1 and TRBJ2-5; TRBD2 might be the D (6 bases). Germline loops: CDR1 SGHRS, CDR2 YFSETQ. This CDR3 is 14 amino acids long. Trimming took off 2 bases at V and 2 bases at J, with 10 bases between the two ends. This chain's CDR3 is CASSFGGLQETQYF. The CDR3 DNA sequence: TGCGCCAGCAGCTTTGGAGGGCTACAAGAGACCCAGTACTTC.

This chain links TRBV5-5 with TRBJ1-4, with a possible D match to TRBD1 (6 bases). Trimming removed 2 bases from V and 7 bases from J, with 12 bases in between. This CDR3 has 14 amino acids. Germline values: CDR1 SGHKS, CDR2 YYEKEE (reference sequence). The CDR3 coding sequence is TGTGCCAGCAGCTTAAGGACAGATCGTGAAAAACTGTTTTTT. Translation gives CASSLRTDREKLFF.

The chain has TRBV27 and TRBJ2-7; D gene ambiguous. CDR1 and CDR2 (germline): MNHEY, SMNVEV (reference sequence). Trimming stripped 3 bases from V and 0 bases from J, with 6 bases between. The CDR3 contains 13 residues. The CDR3 DNA follows: TGTGCCAGCAGTTTTGATAGCTCCTACGAGCAGTACTTC. Translation: CASSFDSSYEQYF.

The chain combines TRBV13 with TRBJ2-5; D remains ambiguous. Germline V gives CDR1 PRHDT, CDR2 FYEKMQ (reference sequence). V gave up 5 bases and J gave up 1 base, with 8 bases separating them. The CDR3 spans 13 residues. The CDR3 DNA is TGTGCCAGCAGCCGACCATCCCAAGAGACCCAGTACTTC. Amino acid sequence: CASSRPSQETQYF.

The rearrangement uses TRBV13 and TRBJ2-2; 11 nucleotides line up with TRBD2. The CDR3 extends over 15 amino acids. Germline lookup yields CDR1 PRHDT and CDR2 FYEKMQ (reference sequence). The V and J ends lost 5 bases and 4 bases, in that order; junction bases with no gene match: 3. The DNA for the CDR3 is TGTGCCAGCAGCCCAACTAGCGGGGGCACCGGGGAGCTGTTTTTT. It yields the protein CASSPTSGGTGELFF. Full variable domain (rest looked up from reference TRBV13 and TRBJ2-2): AAGVIQSPRHLIKEKRETATLKCYPIPRHDTVYWYQQGPGQDPQFLISFYEKMQSDKGSIPDRFSAQQFSDYHSELNMSSLELGDSALYFCASSPTSGGTGELFFGEGSRLTVL.

The CDR3 loop is CASSWDFEKLFF. The CDR3 bases are TGTGCCAGCAGCTGGGACTTTGAAAAACTGTTTTTT. This chain uses TRBV28 with TRBJ1-4; weak D call: TRBD1 (5 bases). Deletions cut 6 bases from V and 7 bases from J, with 9 bases between. Per the germline V gene, CDR1 is MDHEN and CDR2 is SYDVKM. The length of the CDR3 is 12 residues.

The chain has TRBV5-1 and TRBJ2-3; D uncertain. CDR3 length equals 13 residues. With 7 bases removed from V and 4 bases from J, the gap between germline ends came to 13 bases. CDR1 and CDR2 (germline): SGHRS, YFSETQ. CDR3 sequence: CASGLRSADTQYF. CDR3 DNA: TGCGCCAGCGGGCTGCGGAGCGCAGATACGCAGTATTTT.

The chain's CDR3 is CASSELLGYEQFF. The CDR3 bases are TGTGCCAGCAGTGAATTGTTGGGTTATGAGCAGTTCTTC. The chain combines TRBV6-1 with TRBJ2-1; D not certain. Germline CDR1 and CDR2: MNHNS and SASEGT. With 2 bases removed from V and 8 bases from J, the gap between germline ends came to 10 bases. This CDR3 region has 13 residues.